This is a list of T cell receptor beta chains from one sample in a study of monozygotic twins with inflammatory bowel disease. TCRdb derives one entry per CDR3 protein from the 5' RACE reads, leaving out DNA. The table lists 300,000 to 400,000 distinct CDR3 sequences, with around 2% in the top ten. The specimen was blood. All receptors derive from a human donor with ulcerative colitis or Crohn's disease, or a healthy co-twin of an affected twin (not recorded which). CDR3s include the opening cysteine and the closing phenylalanine or tryptophan.

J: TRBJ2-1; V: TRBV19; CDR3: CASSTLAMTGTTGSYNEQFF
J: TRBJ1-1; V: TRBV9; CDR3: CASSVGDREYTEAFF
J: TRBJ2-1; V: TRBV13; CDR3: CASSLGLGPSYNEQFF
J: TRBJ1-2; V: TRBV7-2; CDR3: CASRGWDSYGYTF
J: TRBJ2-3; V: TRBV5-4; CDR3: CASSPPLRSGDTQYF
J: TRBJ1-1; V: TRBV28; CDR3: CASCTRLVPEAFF
J: TRBJ2-1; V: TRBV7-9; CDR3: CASSSDGYNEQFF
J: TRBJ2-5; V: TRBV14; CDR3: CASSQGLGGTETQYF
J: TRBJ2-1; V: TRBV20-1; CDR3: CSASGGGSYNEQFF
J: TRBJ1-3; V: TRBV4-3; CDR3: CASSQAWANSGNTIYF
J: TRBJ2-3; V: TRBV2; CDR3: CASKASGSRDTQYF
J: TRBJ2-7; V: TRBV6-1; CDR3: CASSGDTRGEQYF
J: TRBJ1-2; V: TRBV18; CDR3: CASQWERQGDGYTF
J: TRBJ1-2; V: TRBV7-2; CDR3: CASSLERSKDGYTF
J: TRBJ2-7; V: TRBV7-2; CDR3: CASSLDGAGFSFYEQYF
J: TRBJ1-5; V: TRBV11-3; CDR3: CASSQKNQPQHF
J: TRBJ2-3; V: TRBV4-1; CDR3: CASSQDPTSDTQYF
J: TRBJ2-7; V: TRBV11-1; CDR3: CASSLLQGPYEQYF